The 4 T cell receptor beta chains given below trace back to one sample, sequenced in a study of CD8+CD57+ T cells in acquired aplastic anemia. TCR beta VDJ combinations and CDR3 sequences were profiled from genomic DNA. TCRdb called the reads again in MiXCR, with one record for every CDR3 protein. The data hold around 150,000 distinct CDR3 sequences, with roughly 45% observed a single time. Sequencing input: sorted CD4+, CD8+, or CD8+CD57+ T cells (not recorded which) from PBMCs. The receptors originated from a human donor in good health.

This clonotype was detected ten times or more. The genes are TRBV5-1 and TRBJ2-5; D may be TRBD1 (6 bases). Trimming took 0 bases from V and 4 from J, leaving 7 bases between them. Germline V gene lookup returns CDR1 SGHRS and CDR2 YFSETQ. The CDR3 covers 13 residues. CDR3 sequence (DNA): TGCGCCAGCAGCTTGGGAGGGGGAGAGACCCAGTACTTC. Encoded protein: CASSLGGGETQYF.

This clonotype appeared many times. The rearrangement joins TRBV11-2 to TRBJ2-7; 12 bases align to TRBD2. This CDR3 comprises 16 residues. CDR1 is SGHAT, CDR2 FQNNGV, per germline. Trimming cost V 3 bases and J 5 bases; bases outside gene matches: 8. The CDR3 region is CASSLRLAGGPHEQYF. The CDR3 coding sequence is TGTGCCAGCAGCTTGAGGCTAGCGGGAGGGCCCCACGAGCAGTACTTC.

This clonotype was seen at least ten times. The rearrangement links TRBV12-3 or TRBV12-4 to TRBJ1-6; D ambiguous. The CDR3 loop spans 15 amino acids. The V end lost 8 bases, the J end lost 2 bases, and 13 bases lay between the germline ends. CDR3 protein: CASLGSQPYNSPLHF. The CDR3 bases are TGTGCCAGCCTCGGATCGCAACCCTATAATTCACCCCTCCACTTT.

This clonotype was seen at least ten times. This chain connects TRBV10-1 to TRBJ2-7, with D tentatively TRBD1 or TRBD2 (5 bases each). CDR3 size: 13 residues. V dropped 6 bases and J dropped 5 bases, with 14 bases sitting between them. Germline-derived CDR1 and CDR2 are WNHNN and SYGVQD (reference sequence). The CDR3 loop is CASSAGTLDEQYF. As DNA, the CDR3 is TGCGCCAGCAGCGCCGGGACCCTCGACGAGCAGTACTTC.